This paragraph reports one T cell receptor (beta chain). Its antigen is undetermined. The protocol was immunoSEQ multiplex PCR, while the TCRdb copy is restricted to in-frame clones and leaves out a portion. The sample includes over 75,000 clones, around 86% seen only once; the top ten take over 7%. This sample is drawn from a study of graft-versus-host responses after intestinal transplantation. As for the study in general: Recipients got multivisceral, liver-intestinal, or isolated intestinal transplants.

Whole-study findings and limits: Ileal or blood samples showed some GvH clones first, and such clones were also found in recipient marrow.

From germline, CDR1 is KGHSY and CDR2 FQNENV. V was pared by 1 base and J by 1 base, with 11 bases between. This CDR3 spans 16 amino acids. This clonotype originated in a human donor who was the organ donor for an intestinal transplant. This chain links TRBV16 with TRBJ1-5; a weak D match, TRBD1 (6 bases). The specimen comprised unstimulated CD8+ T cells sorted from spleen or lymph node cells, sampled before transplant. The CDR3 reads CASSQFRGESNQPQHF. The DNA of the CDR3 is TGTGCCAGCAGCCAATTCAGGGGAGAGAGCAATCAGCCCCAGCATTTT.